A single sample gave rise to the 23 T cell receptor beta chains below, sequenced in a study of blood T cells in healthy people across ages. Next came a second PCR, run for about 6 to 11 cycles, which used a sample-barcoded 5' primer along with a J-beta primer mix. TCRdb recomputed calls from the 5' RACE reads with MiXCR, one row per CDR3 protein. The data show about 640,000 distinct CDR3 sequences, with about 30% seen just once and 15% to 18% held by the top ten. Sequencing used blood. The source is a woman aged 80 or over in good health.

This clonotype occurred many times. The rearrangement links TRBV4-2 to TRBJ1-1, with D perhaps TRBD1 (5 bases). CDR3 length: 13 residues. Germline V CDR1 and CDR2: LGHNA, YNFKEQ. The V and J ends lost 5 bases and 5 bases respectively, with 12 bases between them. Written as DNA, the CDR3 is TGTGCCAGCAGCACGCAGGGTAGGACTGAAGCTTTCTTT. Amino acids: CASSTQGRTEAFF.

This clonotype showed up just a few times. The rearrangement uses TRBV9 and TRBJ1-6, with a possible D match to TRBD1 (5 bases). The CDR3 spans 15 residues. Trimming took off 3 bases at V and 5 bases at J, with 12 bases between the two ends. Per the germline V gene, CDR1 is SGDLS and CDR2 is YYNGEE. The CDR3 region has the DNA TGTGCCAGCAGCGCGCAGGGCAGTGATAATTCACCCCTCCACTTT. Translating gives CASSAQGSDNSPLHF.

This clonotype occurred a few times. This sequence joins TRBV12-3 or TRBV12-4 and TRBJ1-1, with a possible D match to TRBD1 (5 bases). Trimming shortened V by 7 bases and J by 0 bases, and 21 bases separated the two germline ends. The CDR3 totals 17 residues. CDR3 in DNA: TGTGCCAGCATCCCCATCCCGGGGGTCCTCATGAACACTGAAGCTTTCTTT. Encoded protein: CASIPIPGVLMNTEAFF.

The chain uses TRBV7-9 and TRBJ2-5; D is tentatively TRBD1 or TRBD2 (7 bases each). The better agreement between TRBJ2-7 and the DNA end casts doubt on the J call. This CDR3 spans 16 amino acids. The germline V gene has CDR1 SEHNR and CDR2 FQNEAQ (reference sequence). This CDR3 reads CASSLQLGQGGHEQYF. Written as DNA, the CDR3 is TGTGCCAGCAGCCTTCAATTAGGGCAGGGGGGGCACGAGCAGTACTTC.

This clonotype has only a few counts. The chain recombines TRBV2 with TRBJ1-2; no definite D call. This CDR3 spans 14 amino acids. Germline V gene lookup returns CDR1 SNHLY and CDR2 FYNNEI. Trimming shortened V by 1 base and J by 2 bases, and 8 bases separated the two germline ends. The CDR3 nucleotides are TGTGCCAGCAGTGAAGGAGGCCCAAACTATGGCTACACCTTC. Amino acid sequence: CASSEGGPNYGYTF.

At least ten counts were recorded for this clonotype. The chain couples TRBV10-3 to TRBJ1-2; TRBD1 matches 7 bases. From germline, CDR1 is ENHRY and CDR2 SYGVKD. After removal of 2 bases from V and 10 bases from J, the junction contained 13 bases not matched to a gene. The CDR3 loop spans 15 amino acids. The CDR3 nucleotides read TGTGCCATCAGTGAGCCTACAGGGGCGCAAGGGGCCTACACCTTC. Protein: CAISEPTGAQGAYTF.

This clonotype was seen repeatedly, ten times or more. The chain is built from TRBV12-3 or TRBV12-4 and TRBJ2-1; D is undetermined. V lost 3 bases and J lost 8, with 8 bases in between. There are 12 residues in the CDR3. The CDR3 spells CASSLNPDEQFF. The CDR3, as DNA: TGTGCCAGCAGTTTGAACCCGGATGAGCAGTTCTTC.

Regarding this clonotype: This may be a read error, as it is one base from a much larger clone. This chain connects TRBV4-2 to TRBJ2-3, with D maybe TRBD1 (5 bases). CDR3 size: 17 residues. CDR1 is LGHNA and CDR2 is YNFKEQ in the germline V gene. CDR3 sequence reads: CAGSQGSTVGHTDTQYF. In DNA, the CDR3 is TGTGCCGGCAGCCAAGGATCCACAGTTGGACACACAGATACGCAGTATTTT.

Points on this clonotype: Sequence at one end of the junction differs from germline and may be a read error. The chain links TRBV7-2 to TRBJ2-1; 13 nucleotides agree with TRBD2. CDR1 and CDR2 from the germline V gene are SGHTA and FQGNSA. This CDR3 spans 15 amino acids. The CDR3 coding sequence is TGTGTCAGCAGCCCACTAGCGGGGGGGCCCGATGAGCAGTTCTTC. Its protein is CVSSPLAGGPDEQFF.

The table lists this clonotype with many counts. The chain employs TRBV6-2 or TRBV6-3 and TRBJ2-5, with 8 bases that match TRBD1. CDR3 length: 15 residues. Germline CDR1 MNHEY, CDR2 SVGEGT. Trimming removed 5 bases from V and 6 bases from J; junction bases left unmatched: 11. The CDR3: CASSPSGQGRKTQYF. The DNA for the CDR3 is TGTGCCAGCAGTCCCTCCGGACAGGGCAGAAAGACCCAGTACTTC.

A few counts support this clonotype. The chain links TRBV7-9 to TRBJ1-3; no reliable D call. This CDR3 region has 15 residues. Looked up from germline, CDR1 is SEHNR and CDR2 is FQNEAQ (reference sequence). With 5 bases removed from V and 0 bases from J, the gap between germline ends came to 11 bases. CDR3 region: CASSQHGTSGNTIYF. The CDR3 DNA is TGTGCCAGCAGCCAACACGGAACCTCTGGAAACACCATATATTTT.

The genes are TRBV20-1 and TRBJ2-5; no clear D. V dropped 6 bases and J dropped 1 base, with 12 bases sitting between them. This CDR3 spans 13 amino acids. Per germline, CDR1 DFQATT and CDR2 SNEGSKA (reference sequence). CDR3 sequence (DNA): TGCAGTGCCCACGCAGTCAGCCAAGAGACCCAGTACTTC. Encoded protein: CSAHAVSQETQYF.

Note on this clonotype: A much bigger clone sits one base away, suggesting this may be a read error. This chain uses TRBV6-1 with TRBJ2-5; D may be TRBD1 or TRBD2 (6 bases each). Germline V gene data show CDR1 as MNHNS and CDR2 as SASEGT. The CDR3 covers 14 residues. Trimming left V 2 bases short and J 11 bases short, with 18 bases between. CDR3 sequence: CASSEFQRRGEQYF. CDR3 DNA: TGTGCCAGCAGTGAATTTCAGCGGAGGGGGGAGCAGTACTTC.

This clonotype was seen repeatedly, ten times or more. J is TRBJ2-7 and V is TRBV28, with 12 nucleotides matching TRBD1. Germline V gives CDR1 MDHEN, CDR2 SYDVKM. The trim removed 5 bases at V and 7 bases at J, leaving 6 bases unmatched. The CDR3 consists of 14 residues. CDR3 residues: CASSAGQGAGEQYF. The CDR3 DNA sequence: TGTGCCAGCAGTGCGGGACAGGGGGCCGGGGAGCAGTACTTC.

This clonotype was counted at least ten times. The genes are TRBV12-3 or TRBV12-4 and TRBJ2-1; the match to TRBD2 covers 7 bases. The CDR3 consists of 15 residues. The trim removed 6 bases at V and 0 bases at J, leaving 5 bases unmatched. CDR3 amino acids: CASRISGISYNEQFF. For the CDR3, the DNA is TGTGCCAGCAGGATCAGCGGGATCTCCTACAATGAGCAGTTCTTC.

About this clonotype: One base away lies a much larger clone, so this may be a sequencing read error. CDR3 in amino acids: CASSYQASGGAAAGTGTQYF. CDR3 coding DNA: TGTGCCAGCAGTTATCAGGCTAGCGGGGGGGCCGCGGCGGGCACAGGTACGCAGTATTTT. V usage is TRBV6-5 and J usage is TRBJ2-3; 12 bases match TRBD2. The CDR3 covers 20 residues. Germline V CDR1 and CDR2: MNHEY, SVGAGI.

The sample holds many counts of this clonotype. V gene TRBV12-3 or TRBV12-4 combines with J gene TRBJ2-5; TRBD1 is a possible D gene (7 bases). This CDR3 contains 14 residues. Trimming left V 5 bases short and J 5 bases short, with 15 bases between. The CDR3 DNA follows: TGTGCCAGCAGTGCCTTACAGGGGAGGGAGACCCAGTACTTC. It codes for CASSALQGRETQYF.

In its sample, this clonotype was seen many times. The chain employs TRBV20-1 and TRBJ2-3; perhaps TRBD1 as D (6 bases). The CDR3 length is 14 residues. Per the germline V gene, CDR1 is DFQATT and CDR2 is SNEGSKA (reference sequence). Trimming removed 5 bases from V and 0 bases from J, with 12 bases in between. The CDR3, as DNA: TGCAGTGCTGTGGGGGCAGGGAGCACAGATACGCAGTATTTT. Its protein is CSAVGAGSTDTQYF.

V is TRBV7-2 and J is TRBJ2-4; possibly TRBD2 for D (7 bases). The CDR3 loop spans 16 amino acids. The germline V gene has CDR1 SGHTA and CDR2 FQGNSA. Deletions cut 5 bases from V and 13 bases from J, with 27 bases between. CDR3 in amino acids: CASSPDGGRTISGQYF. The CDR3 region has the DNA TGTGCCAGCAGCCCTGACGGGGGGCGTACCATATCGGGACAGTACTTC.

The chain carries TRBV5-1 and TRBJ1-1; D ambiguous. Trimming left V 5 bases short and J 4 bases short, with 15 bases between. Germline V lookup: CDR1 SGHRS, CDR2 YFSETQ. This CDR3 is 14 amino acids long. CDR3 coding DNA: TGCGCCAGCAGTTCCTGGAGCCGGGGCACTGAAGCTTTCTTT. Protein product: CASSSWSRGTEAFF.

In this sample, this clonotype turned up many times. The rearrangement uses TRBV5-6 and TRBJ2-5; 9 nucleotides line up with TRBD1. J lost 3 bases, V lost 3 bases, and 6 bases had no gene match. Germline V gene data show CDR1 as SGHDT and CDR2 as YYEEEE. The CDR3 consists of 15 residues. The CDR3 loop is CASSSSGTGKETQYF. The CDR3 region has the DNA TGTGCCAGCAGCTCCTCCGGGACAGGGAAAGAGACCCAGTACTTC.

This clonotype was counted a single time. This rearrangement joins TRBV6-6 to TRBJ1-4, with D maybe TRBD1 (5 bases). Trimming pared 1 base from V and 5 bases from J, leaving 8 bases between. Germline CDR1 reads MNHNY; CDR2 reads SVGAGI (reference sequence). The CDR3 totals 14 residues. As DNA, the CDR3 is TGTGCCAGCAGTTACTGGGGACCCAATGAAAAACTGTTTTTT. Translation: CASSYWGPNEKLFF.

This clonotype was picked up many times. The CDR3 DNA reads TGTGCCAGCACCCGGGGGGACAGACCCGGGGCAGATACGCAGTATTTT. Translated: CASTRGDRPGADTQYF. The V and J genes are TRBV6-1 and TRBJ2-3; D may match TRBD1 or TRBD2 (7 bases each). V lost 7 bases and J 4 bases, leaving 21 bases between the germline ends. Germline assignment: CDR1 MNHNS and CDR2 SASEGT. There are 16 residues in the CDR3.